Sequencing of this T cell receptor beta chain was carried out in a study of T-cell memory formation after mild COVID-19. Study information: Largely donor-specific TCR clusters were found. Study-wide points: Detection of some responders pre-infection suggested pre-existing cross-reactive memory T cells participated. Clones which contracted sat mainly in CM and EM if CD4+, and in EMRA if CD8+.

5'RACE, which relied on constant-segment primers, yielded TCR alpha and TCR beta cDNA libraries carrying sample barcodes and UMIs. Using its own MiXCR run on the 5' RACE reads, TCRdb lists one record per CDR3 protein. This table has around 400,000 distinct CDR3 sequences, roughly 26% appearing once. Per germline, CDR1 LGHNA and CDR2 YSLEER. Trimming removed 3 bases from V and 4 bases from J, with 3 bases in between. There are 12 residues in the CDR3. This clonotype was seen repeatedly, ten times or more. Its specificity is unknown. This chain joins TRBV4-3 and TRBJ2-2; D is ambiguous. The TCR originated in an adult woman who had mild COVID-19 (a few samples of this study predate the infection). Cell type and time point are not known. Sample: PBMCs or a T cell subset sorted from them (not recorded which). The CDR3 coding sequence is TGCGCCAGCAGCCAGGCCACCGGGGAGCTGTTTTTT. Translated: CASSQATGELFF.